This TCR beta chain was documented in a study of blood T cell repertoires in COVID-19. V lost 5 bases to trimming and J lost 6 bases; unmatched junction nucleotides: 11. The CDR3 is made up of 15 amino acids. Germline-derived CDR1 and CDR2 are SGHTA and FQGTGA. Method: immunoSEQ multiplex PCR; TCRdb's copy keeps in-frame clones and lacks some. The sample shows approximately 200,000 clones, about 95% of them seen only once. What was sequenced was peripheral blood. The chain is built from TRBV7-3 and TRBJ2-3, with 7 bases fitting TRBD1. This TCR was sampled from a man under 40 with COVID-19, enrolled during active disease. CDR3 sequence reads: CASSQSGTEGDTQYF. The CDR3 bases are TGTGCCAGCAGCCAATCCGGGACAGAAGGGGATACGCAGTATTTT.